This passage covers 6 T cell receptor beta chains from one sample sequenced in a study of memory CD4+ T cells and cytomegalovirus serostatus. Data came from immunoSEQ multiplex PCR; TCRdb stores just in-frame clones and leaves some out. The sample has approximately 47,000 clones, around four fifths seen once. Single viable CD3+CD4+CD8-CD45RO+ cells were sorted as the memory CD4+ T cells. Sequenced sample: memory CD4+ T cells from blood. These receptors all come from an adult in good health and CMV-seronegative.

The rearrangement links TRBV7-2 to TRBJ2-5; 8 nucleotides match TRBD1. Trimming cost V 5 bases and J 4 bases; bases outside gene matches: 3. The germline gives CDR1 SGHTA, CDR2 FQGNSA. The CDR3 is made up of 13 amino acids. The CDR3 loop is CASSADRGETQYF. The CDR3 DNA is TGTGCCAGCAGCGCAGACAGGGGAGAGACCCAGTACTTC.

The CDR3 region is CASSQDLAAWTSTDTQYF. For the CDR3, the DNA is TGCGCCAGCAGCCAAGATCTTGCTGCGTGGACTAGCACAGATACGCAGTATTTT. The chain is built from TRBV4-1 and TRBJ2-3; perhaps TRBD2 as D (5 bases). V was trimmed by 0 bases and J by 0 bases, leaving 16 bases between them. The CDR3 has 18 amino acids. Germline V gene sequence: CDR1 MGHRA, CDR2 YSYEKL.

CDR3 in DNA: TGTGCCAGCAGCAAAGGCCCTCCCAGGGGGCGGGGTAAGGACACTGAAGCTTTCTTT. Amino acid sequence: CASSKGPPRGRGKDTEAFF. The rearrangement uses TRBV21-1 and TRBJ1-1; the listed D gene, TRBD1, was not tested against the DNA. TRBV21-1 is a recognized pseudogene. The CDR3 has 19 residues.

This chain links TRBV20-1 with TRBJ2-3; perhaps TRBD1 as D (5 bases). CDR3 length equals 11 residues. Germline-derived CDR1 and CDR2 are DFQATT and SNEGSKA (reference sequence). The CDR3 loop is CGCGHTDTQYF. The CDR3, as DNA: TGCGGTTGCGGACACACAGATACGCAGTATTTT.

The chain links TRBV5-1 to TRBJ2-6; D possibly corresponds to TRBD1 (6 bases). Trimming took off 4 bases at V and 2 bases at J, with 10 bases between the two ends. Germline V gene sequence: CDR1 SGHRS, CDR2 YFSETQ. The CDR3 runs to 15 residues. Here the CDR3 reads CASSQAGAGANVLTF. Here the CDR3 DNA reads TGCGCCAGCAGCCAAGCAGGGGCTGGGGCCAACGTCCTGACTTTC.

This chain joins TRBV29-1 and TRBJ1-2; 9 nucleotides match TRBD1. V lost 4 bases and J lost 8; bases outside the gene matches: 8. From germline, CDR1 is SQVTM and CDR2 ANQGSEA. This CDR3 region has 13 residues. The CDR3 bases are TGCAGCGTTGGGACCGGGACAGGGAAAGGCTACACCTTC. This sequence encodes CSVGTGTGKGYTF.